Each of the 23 T cell receptor beta chains below was sequenced from the same sample in a study of graft-versus-host responses after intestinal transplantation. Clones were read by immunoSEQ multiplex PCR, and TCRdb kept only the in-frame ones, dropping some. This sample carries around 96,000 clones, about 93% of them seen once, and the ten largest clones take about 16%. Sequences were derived from PBMCs, sampled about 460 days after intestinal transplant. These receptor sequences come from a human patient who received an intestinal transplant, so some T cells may come from the graft donor.

This clone was observed once. The chain links TRBV15 to TRBJ1-6; D gene unclear. Trimming pared 0 bases from V and 11 bases from J, leaving 14 bases between. CDR3 length equals 15 residues. Germline-derived CDR1 and CDR2 are LNHNV and YYDKDF (reference sequence). In nucleotides, the CDR3 is TGTGCCACCAGCAGAGATCGATCCGGTAACGCACCCCTCCACTTT. It is translated as CATSRDRSGNAPLHF.

The table lists this clone with a few counts. In the same sample, other DNA sequences code for this CDR3. The CDR3 coding sequence is TGTGCCAGCAGCCGGACAGGGAACACTGAAGCTTTCTTT. This translates into CASSRTGNTEAFF. The rearrangement links TRBV7-9 to TRBJ1-1; the match to TRBD1 covers 7 bases. Germline trimming cut 5 bases from V and 1 base from J; bases unmatched to any gene: 1. This CDR3 has 13 amino acids. CDR1 and CDR2 (germline): SEHNR, FQNEAQ (reference sequence).

V usage is TRBV19 and J usage is TRBJ1-5, with D maybe TRBD1 (5 bases). CDR3 length equals 14 residues. The germline V gene encodes CDR1 LNHDA and CDR2 SQIVND (reference sequence). The V gene lost 6 bases and the J gene lost 4 bases, with 13 bases spanning the gap. CDR3 bases: TGTGCCAGTAGCACAGGCATTGGTAATCAGCCCCAGCATTTT. It translates to CASSTGIGNQPQHF.

The chain carries TRBV23-1 and TRBJ1-4, with TRBD1 matching 8 bases. TRBV23-1 is known as an ORF, though its function is uncertain. The CDR3 runs 16 residues. V trimming: 0 bases; J trimming: 2 bases; junction bases outside the gene matches: 2. The CDR3 DNA is TGCGCCAGCAGTCAATCCGGACAGGGTACTAATGAAAAACTGTTTTTT. As protein: CASSQSGQGTNEKLFF.

The rearrangement uses TRBV11-2 and TRBJ2-1; D is unclear. The CDR3 contains 13 residues. Germline V gives CDR1 SGHAT, CDR2 FQNNGV. Trimming shortened V by 2 bases and J by 12 bases, and 14 bases separated the two germline ends. The CDR3 sequence is CASSLPPGHLQFF. The CDR3 nucleotides are TGTGCCAGCAGCTTACCTCCCGGCCATCTGCAGTTCTTC.

The rearrangement links TRBV5-1 to TRBJ2-6; TRBD1 is a possible D gene (6 bases). V lost 7 bases to trimming and J lost 4 bases, with 12 bases between them. Looked up from germline, CDR1 is SGHRS and CDR2 is YFSETQ. There are 14 residues in the CDR3. In nucleotides, the CDR3 is TGCGCCAGCTCTGGACAGACCGGGGCCAACGTCCTGACTTTC. As protein: CASSGQTGANVLTF.

This chain uses TRBV10-3 with TRBJ2-5; 8 nucleotides agree with TRBD1. Germline CDR1 and CDR2: ENHRY and SYGVKD. The CDR3 loop spans 14 amino acids. V gave up 6 bases and J gave up 3 bases; unmatched junction bases: 6. The CDR3 region is CAIRSDRGEETQYF. CDR3 coding DNA: TGTGCCATCAGGTCCGACAGGGGTGAAGAGACCCAGTACTTC.

CDR3 nucleotides: TGTGCCAGCAGCTTGTGGGGGGCCTACGAGCAGTACTTC. This codes for CASSLWGAYEQYF. The rearrangement joins TRBV5-4 to TRBJ2-7; maybe TRBD2 (6 bases). Germline loops: CDR1 SGHNT, CDR2 YYREEE (reference sequence). Trimming took off 1 base at V and 2 bases at J, with 7 bases between the two ends. The CDR3 spans 13 residues.

The rearrangement links TRBV6-1 to TRBJ2-6; no clear D. The V end was cut by 3 bases, the J end by 8 bases, with 2 bases between. Germline CDR1 is MNHNS and CDR2 is SASEGT. This CDR3 has 11 amino acids. In DNA, the CDR3 is TGTGCCAGCAGTGATACCAACGTCCTGACTTTC. As protein: CASSDTNVLTF.

The genes are TRBV5-6 and TRBJ1-5, with D tentatively TRBD1 (5 bases). CDR3 size: 14 residues. Between the trimmed V and J ends, which lost 2 bases and 4 bases, there was a span of 10 bases. Per the germline V gene, CDR1 is SGHDT and CDR2 is YYEEEE. The CDR3 sequence is CASSFGTQNQPQHF. CDR3 nucleotides: TGTGCCAGCAGCTTTGGGACCCAAAATCAGCCCCAGCATTTT.

The rearrangement uses TRBV18 and TRBJ2-3, with D possibly being TRBD1 or TRBD2 (5 bases each). Deletions cut 4 bases from V and 2 bases from J, with 7 bases between. Germline CDR1 reads KGHSH; CDR2 reads LQKENI. The CDR3 runs to 13 residues. This CDR3 is CASSRDPTDTQYF. The DNA for the CDR3 is TGTGCCAGCTCACGGGACCCCACAGATACGCAGTATTTT.

The V call is TRBV5-6, the J call TRBJ2-7, with D perhaps matching TRBD1 (6 bases). V lost 4 bases and J lost 2, with 16 bases in between. Germline V gene sequence: CDR1 SGHDT, CDR2 YYEEEE. This CDR3 region has 15 residues. The DNA for the CDR3 is TGTGCCAGCAGCCACTTAACAGGGAGCGCCTACGAGCAGTACTTC. This encodes CASSHLTGSAYEQYF.

This clone appeared once. The rearrangement links TRBV19 to TRBJ2-1; D remains unclear. The V gene lost 3 bases and the J gene lost 3 bases, with 12 bases spanning the gap. Germline V gene data show CDR1 as LNHDA and CDR2 as SQIVND (reference sequence). This CDR3 has 15 residues. This chain's CDR3 is CASSIAWDNYNEQFF. Here the CDR3 DNA reads TGTGCCAGTAGTATCGCATGGGATAACTACAATGAGCAGTTCTTC.

The rearrangement uses TRBV6-1 and TRBJ1-2; D not certain. This CDR3 is built from 13 residues. Germline-derived CDR1 and CDR2 are MNHNS and SASEGT. The V and J ends lost 1 base and 4 bases respectively, with 7 bases between them. CDR3 in amino acids: CASSEGGTYGYTF. The CDR3 DNA sequence: TGTGCCAGCAGTGAAGGGGGAACCTATGGCTACACCTTC.

This sequence joins TRBV9 and TRBJ2-3, with D maybe TRBD2 (5 bases). Germline V CDR1 and CDR2: SGDLS, YYNGEE. V lost 3 bases to trimming and J lost 9 bases, with 11 bases between them. This CDR3 is built from 12 residues. In DNA form, the CDR3 reads TGTGCCAGCAGCGCTACTAGTGGAACGCAGTATTTT. It yields the protein CASSATSGTQYF.

The V call is TRBV6-1, the J call TRBJ2-7, with D perhaps TRBD1 (5 bases). The germline V gene encodes CDR1 MNHNS and CDR2 SASEGT. This CDR3 spans 13 amino acids. The V end lost 3 bases, the J end lost 4 bases, and 10 bases lay between the germline ends. The CDR3 coding sequence is TGTGCCAGCAGTGACAGGGCCCCTTACGAGCAGTACTTC. As protein: CASSDRAPYEQYF.

The genes are TRBV7-3 and TRBJ2-3, with 10 bases lining up with TRBD1. The CDR3 is made up of 15 amino acids. The V gene end was trimmed by 2 bases and the J gene end by 4 bases; junction bases not matched to a gene: 3. CDR1 SGHTA and CDR2 FQGTGA come from the germline V gene. CDR3 coding DNA: TGTGCCAGCAGCTTACCCGGACAGGGGGCAGATACGCAGTATTTT. Its protein is CASSLPGQGADTQYF. Complete variable domain (other parts from reference TRBV7-3 and TRBJ2-3): GAGVSQTPSNKVTEKGKYVELRCDPISGHTALYWYRQSLGQGPEFLIYFQGTGAADDSGLPNDRFFAVRPEGSVSTLKIQRTERGDSAVYLCASSLPGQGADTQYFGPGTRLTVL.

The chain couples TRBV7-3 to TRBJ2-7; 11 nucleotides align to TRBD1. Germline CDR1 and CDR2: SGHTA and FQGTGA. This CDR3 region has 16 residues. The V segment lost 3 bases and the J segment 3 bases; nucleotides outside the gene matches: 7. Here the CDR3 reads CASSFFPGTGGYEQYF. DNA for the CDR3: TGTGCCAGCAGCTTTTTTCCGGGGACAGGGGGCTACGAGCAGTACTTC. Combining the CDR3 with reference TRBV7-3 and TRBJ2-7 gives the whole variable domain GAGVSQTPSNKVTEKGKYVELRCDPISGHTALYWYRQSLGQGPEFLIYFQGTGAADDSGLPNDRFFAVRPEGSVSTLKIQRTERGDSAVYLCASSFFPGTGGYEQYFGPGTRLTVT.

This chain connects TRBV27 to TRBJ2-7; perhaps TRBD2 as D (7 bases). The CDR3 spans 14 residues. Deletions cut 1 base from V and 2 bases from J, with 9 bases between. Per germline, CDR1 MNHEY and CDR2 SMNVEV (reference sequence). In DNA, the CDR3 is TGTGCCAGCAGTTTATTCGGGGGGCCCTACGAGCAGTACTTC. Translating gives CASSLFGGPYEQYF.

This chain uses TRBV9 with TRBJ1-4; D is perhaps TRBD1 (5 bases). The CDR3 has 13 amino acids. Germline assignment: CDR1 SGDLS and CDR2 YYNGEE. Trimming stripped 4 bases from V and 8 bases from J, with 12 bases between. CDR3 residues: CASSSGASEKLFF. In DNA form, the CDR3 reads TGTGCCAGCAGCAGCGGGGCATCGGAAAAACTGTTTTTT.

This chain links TRBV9 with TRBJ2-7; no firm D call. This CDR3 spans 14 amino acids. V was clipped by 4 bases and J by 2 bases, with 13 bases between them. The V gene's germline CDR1 is SGDLS and CDR2 YYNGEE. The CDR3 nucleotides are TGTGCCAGCAGCAAAGACCTCGGACCCTACGAGCAGTACTTC. Translated, it gives CASSKDLGPYEQYF.

This chain connects TRBV27 to TRBJ1-4; a weak D match, TRBD1 (5 bases). Trimming left V 4 bases short and J 8 bases short, with 23 bases between. The CDR3 sequence is 17 residues long. Germline CDR1 and CDR2: MNHEY and SMNVEV (reference sequence). In DNA, the CDR3 is TGTGCCAGCAGTTCACCCATAACTTCTCAGGGTGGAGAAAAACTGTTTTTT. Protein product: CASSSPITSQGGEKLFF. Filled out from reference TRBV27 and TRBJ1-4, the complete variable domain reads EAQVTQNPRYLITVTGKKLTVTCSQNMNHEYMSWYRQDPGLGLRQIYYSMNVEVTDKGDVPEGYKVSRKEKRNFPLILESPSPNQTSLYFCASSSPITSQGGEKLFFGSGTQLSVL.

The V and J genes are TRBV5-6 and TRBJ1-2; D gene uncertain. The length of the CDR3 is 13 residues. V lost 0 bases, J lost 5 bases, and 8 bases lay in between. Germline CDR1 reads SGHDT; CDR2 reads YYEEEE. The CDR3 DNA reads as TGTGCCAGCAGCTTGGGGTCAGGTTATGGCTACACCTTC. It is translated as CASSLGSGYGYTF.